A single sample gave rise to the 14 T cell receptor beta chains below, sequenced in a study of blood T cell repertoires in COVID-19 (dated by TCRdb to about 2020). The library was generated by the immunoSEQ multiplex PCR assay. Drawn from immuneACCESS, this table holds only the in-frame rearrangements with V and J called that TCRdb kept. Clones are partly lost; checked studies trace under half to an unresolved V gene and leave the rest unexplained. Across this sample there are some 80,000 clones, with approximately 89% seen only once. 2.6% of the sample is taken by the ten largest. The sequencing sample was made of peripheral blood. These receptor sequences come from a man aged 45-60 years with COVID-19, enrolled during active disease.

V usage is TRBV7-6 and J usage is TRBJ2-3; the D gene is possibly TRBD2 (6 bases). The CDR3 consists of 19 residues. Germline CDR1 SGHVS, CDR2 FNYEAQ. V was clipped by 5 bases and J by 2 bases, with 26 bases between them. CDR3 DNA: TGTGCCAGCAGCCCAGTGGCGAGACTAGAATTTTCCAACACAGATACGCAGTATTTT. Translated, it gives CASSPVARLEFSNTDTQYF.

V and J are TRBV21-1 and TRBJ1-4. TRBV21-1 counts as a pseudogene. The CDR3 is 13 amino acids. CDR3 sequence (DNA): TGTGCCAGCACCGGGTCATGGGATGAAAAACTGTTTTTT. Its protein product is CASTGSWDEKLFF.

This clone was found once. The rearrangement joins TRBV2 to TRBJ1-4; D uncertain. Trimming pared 7 bases from V and 8 bases from J, leaving 14 bases between. The CDR3 has 13 residues. CDR1 and CDR2 from the germline V gene are SNHLY and FYNNEI. The CDR3 here is CASTIAWEEKLFF. In DNA form, the CDR3 reads TGTGCCAGCACTATCGCTTGGGAGGAAAAACTGTTTTTT. The entire variable domain, with the rest obtained from reference TRBV2 and TRBJ1-4, is as follows: EPEVTQTPSHQVTQMGQEVILRCVPISNHLYFYWYRQILGQKVEFLVSFYNNEISEKSEIFDDQFSVERPDGSNFTLKIRSTKLEDSAMYFCASTIAWEEKLFFGSGTQLSVL.

This clone showed up just a few times. V usage is TRBV28 and J usage is TRBJ2-3; D is unclear. V shed 5 bases and J shed 10 bases, with 10 bases lying between them. Germline CDR1 and CDR2: MDHEN and SYDVKM. The CDR3 is made up of 11 amino acids. The CDR3 loop is CASSNRGAQYF. The CDR3 nucleotides are TGTGCCAGCAGTAACCGAGGTGCGCAGTATTTT.

CDR3 region: CASSPGGRETQYF. The CDR3 DNA reads as TGTGCCAGTAGTCCCGGAGGGAGGGAGACCCAGTACTTC. V gene TRBV19 combines with J gene TRBJ2-5; a weak D match, TRBD2 (6 bases). Germline-derived CDR1 and CDR2 are LNHDA and SQIVND (reference sequence). The CDR3 totals 13 residues. Trimming removed 5 bases from V and 5 bases from J, with 12 bases in between. The full variable domain, its missing parts supplied by reference TRBV19 and TRBJ2-5, is DGGITQSPKYLFRKEGQNVTLSCEQNLNHDAMYWYRQDPGQGLRLIYYSQIVNDFQKGDIAEGYSVSREKKESFPLTVTSAQKNPTAFYLCASSPGGRETQYFGPGTRLLVL.

DNA for the CDR3: TGTGCCAGCAGTGAAAGAAGTGGAGGGACTAACCAAGAGACCCAGTACTTC. It yields the protein CASSERSGGTNQETQYF. J is TRBJ2-5 and V is TRBV25-1; 7 nucleotides agree with TRBD2. Germline-derived CDR1 and CDR2 are MGHDK and SYGVNS. The V segment lost 2 bases and the J segment 0 bases; nucleotides outside the gene matches: 9. This CDR3 contains 17 residues. The entire variable domain, with the rest obtained from reference TRBV25-1 and TRBJ2-5, is as follows: EADIYQTPRYLVIGTGKKITLECSQTMGHDKMYWYQQDPGMELHLIHYSYGVNSTEKGDLSSESTVSRIRTEHFPLTLESARPSHTSQYLCASSERSGGTNQETQYFGPGTRLLVL.

The chain couples TRBV11-2 to TRBJ2-1; 8 positions match TRBD2. CDR3 length equals 17 residues. The V and J ends lost 5 bases and 8 bases, in that order; junction bases with no gene match: 17. Germline V gene sequence: CDR1 SGHAT, CDR2 FQNNGV. The DNA of the CDR3 is TGTGCCAGCAGCCCATCGGGAGGGGCAGGGTGGGGCGATGAGCAGTTCTTC. Amino acids: CASSPSGGAGWGDEQFF.

This clone was found once. The chain couples TRBV19 to TRBJ2-3; 7 bases fit TRBD1. The germline gives CDR1 LNHDA, CDR2 SQIVND (reference sequence). J was trimmed by 2 bases and V by 3 bases; bases with no gene match: 2. This CDR3 is 14 amino acids long. The CDR3 sequence is CASSMGQPTDTQYF. CDR3 nucleotide sequence: TGTGCCAGTAGTATGGGACAGCCCACAGATACGCAGTATTTT.

This clone has just one count. The rearrangement joins TRBV2 to TRBJ1-3, with D possibly TRBD1 on 6 matching bases. CDR3 length: 13 amino acids. The germline CDR1 and CDR2 sequences are SNHLY and FYNNEI. Trimming pared 4 bases from V and 9 bases from J, leaving 13 bases between. DNA of the CDR3: TGTGCCAGCAGTGCGGCAGGGGTAGCCACCATATATTTT. It translates to CASSAAGVATIYF.

The chain is built from TRBV6-5 and TRBJ2-7, with D possibly being TRBD1 (5 bases). The CDR3 consists of 14 residues. Germline-derived CDR1 and CDR2 are MNHEY and SVGAGI. V lost 4 bases and J 5 bases, leaving 15 bases between the germline ends. The CDR3 sequence: CASSFDWGVDEQYF. DNA for the CDR3: TGTGCCAGCAGTTTTGACTGGGGCGTCGACGAGCAGTACTTC.

This clone came up once. The chain is built from TRBV6-1 and TRBJ2-2, with D possibly TRBD2 on 6 matching bases. This CDR3 is built from 16 residues. V dropped 4 bases and J dropped 6 bases, with 18 bases sitting between them. Looked up from germline, CDR1 is MNHNS and CDR2 is SASEGT. CDR3 sequence reads: CASSVNREFFSGELFF. The DNA for the CDR3 is TGTGCCAGCAGTGTCAATCGGGAGTTTTTTTCCGGGGAGCTGTTTTTT.

The chain uses TRBV24-1 and TRBJ2-2; tentative D call: TRBD1 (6 bases). Per germline, CDR1 KGHDR and CDR2 SFDVKD. The CDR3 sequence is 18 residues long. V was clipped by 3 bases and J by 0 bases, with 16 bases between them. The CDR3 spells CATSDPPGGGPNTGELFF. Written as DNA, the CDR3 is TGTGCCACCAGTGATCCCCCTGGGGGCGGGCCGAACACCGGGGAGCTGTTTTTT.

The chain uses TRBV7-3 and TRBJ2-3; 7 bases are shared with TRBD1. Unmatched junction bases numbered 5, after V lost 5 bases and J lost 3 bases. The CDR3 extends over 14 amino acids. Germline CDR1 reads SGHTA; CDR2 reads FQGTGA. For the CDR3, the DNA is TGTGCCAGCAGCCCCGGACAGGTAACAGATACGCAGTATTTT. Translating gives CASSPGQVTDTQYF. Together with reference TRBV7-3 and TRBJ2-3, the CDR3 gives the full variable domain: GAGVSQTPSNKVTEKGKYVELRCDPISGHTALYWYRQSLGQGPEFLIYFQGTGAADDSGLPNDRFFAVRPEGSVSTLKIQRTERGDSAVYLCASSPGQVTDTQYFGPGTRLTVL.

The rearrangement joins TRBV12-3 or TRBV12-4 to TRBJ1-5; the D is unclear. This CDR3 region has 13 residues. V lost 3 bases, J lost 5 bases, and 8 bases lay in between. In DNA, the CDR3 is TGTGCCAGCAGTTTGAGACGGGATCAGCCCCAGCATTTT. Its translation is CASSLRRDQPQHF.